A selection of T cell receptor beta chains follows, all from one sample in a study of T cell repertoires in cytomegalovirus infection. TCRdb itself ran the reads through MiXCR, one entry per CDR3 protein. The repertoire holds around 550,000 distinct CDR3 sequences, with less than 30% as singletons. Sequenced sample: PBMCs. The receptors stem from a human donor in good health (CMV status not recorded). Some clones in this sample may be carry-over from other donors' samples. Each CDR3 is given with its conserved first and last residue. The D gene is left open where the match is weak. Size values are once, few and many counts, or a class for expanded clones, and some rows have none.

TRBJ2-2 TRBV12-3/TRBV12-4 - TRBD2 TGTGCCAGCACCATTTGGGGGGGAGGTACAAACACCGGGGAGCTGTTTTTT CASTIWGGGTNTGELFF
TRBJ2-6 TRBV27 - - TGTGCCAGCAGTTTAACGAGTTCTGGGGCCAACGTCCTGACTTTC CASSLTSSGANVLTF
TRBJ1-6 TRBV7-2 many - TGTGCCAGCAGCTTAGCTCGGCAGAATAATTCACCCCTCCACTTT CASSLARQNNSPLHF
TRBJ1-1 TRBV19 - TRBD1 TGTGCCAGTAGTGACCAGACAGGGGGCAACACTGAAGCTTTCTTT CASSDQTGGNTEAFF
TRBJ2-5 TRBV19 - - TGTGCCAGTAGTCCGGGGCAGGGCCGGCGGGAGACCCAGTACTTC CASSPGQGRRETQYF
TRBJ1-1 TRBV14 few - TGTGCCAGCAGCCAAGAATGGCAGACTGAAGCTTTCTTT CASSQEWQTEAFF
TRBJ1-1 TRBV27 - - TGTGCCAGCAGAAAGATTGAGAACACTGAAGCTTTCTTT CASRKIENTEAFF
TRBJ1-1 TRBV7-3 few - TGTGCCAGCAGCTCTAACGGTGAAGCTTTCTTT CASSSNGEAFF
TRBJ2-1 TRBV7-9 many TRBD2 TGTGCCAGCAGCTTCAGAACTAGCGGGCACCTAGAGCAGTTCTTC CASSFRTSGHLEQFF
TRBJ1-3 TRBV12-5 once TRBD1 TGTGCTAGTGGCCCGACAGGGCACGAGCTCTTTAGCATATATTTT CASGPTGHELFSIYF
TRBJ1-4 TRBV6-1 - TRBD1 TGTGCCAGCCGGGACAGGGCCGGTGAAAAACTGTTTTTT CASRDRAGEKLFF
TRBJ2-7 TRBV6-2/TRBV6-3 - - TGTGCCAGCAGTTACCGTTCGGTGGTCGGGTACGAGCAGTACTTC CASSYRSVVGYEQYF
TRBJ2-7 TRBV19 - TRBD2 TGTGCCGCCGCTGACCCAGCGGGGGGGTCGTACGAGCAGTACTTC CAAADPAGGSYEQYF
TRBJ2-2 TRBV4-3 - TRBD1 TGCGCCAGCAGCCACGCCGGGACAGGGCCCGGGGAGCTGTTTTTT CASSHAGTGPGELFF
TRBJ2-7 TRBV4-3 - TRBD2 TGCGCCAGCAGCCAAGAAAAGCGGGGGTTCGAGCAGTACTTC CASSQEKRGFEQYF
TRBJ2-2 TRBV5-1 few - TGCGCCAGCGGCCTAAGGGCCCTCACCACCGGGGAGCTGTTTTTT CASGLRALTTGELFF
TRBJ1-2 TRBV28 few - TGTGCCACCCTCTTCGGAATCTATGGCTACACCTTC CATLFGIYGYTF
TRBJ2-3 TRBV11-2 few - TGTGCCAGCAGCTCGTTACTGAGCCCGCACGGGCCAGATACGCAGTATTTT CASSSLLSPHGPDTQYF
TRBJ2-1 TRBV30 few TRBD2 TGTGCCATAGGGACTAGCGAAGTGAGCTCCTACAATGAGCAGTTCTTC CAIGTSEVSSYNEQFF
TRBJ2-1 TRBV9 few TRBD2 TGTGCCAGCAGCGTAGGGTCTAGCGGGAACTACAATGAGCAGTTCTTC CASSVGSSGNYNEQFF
TRBJ2-5 TRBV7-2 many TRBD2 TGTGCCAGCAGCCTAGCGGGAGCGCAAGAGACCCAGTACTTC CASSLAGAQETQYF
TRBJ2-5 TRBV7-2 - TRBD2 TGTGCCAGCGGACTCCTAGCGGCGTGGGAGACCCAGTACTTC CASGLLAAWETQYF
TRBJ1-5 TRBV29-1 - - TGCAGCGTCGGACTTAGCAATCAGCCCCAGCATTTT CSVGLSNQPQHF
TRBJ1-1 TRBV7-2 many TRBD1 TGTGCCAGCATCTACGAACCGGGACAGGGGAGACTAGCTTTCTTT CASIYEPGQGRLAFF
TRBJ1-2 TRBV20-1 few - TGCAGTGCTAGGGCTATAAACTATGGCTACACCTTC CSARAINYGYTF
TRBJ2-1 TRBV14 - TRBD2 TGTGCCAGCAGCCAAGGGACTAGCGGGAGGTTGAACGAGCAGTTCTTC CASSQGTSGRLNEQFF
TRBJ1-5 TRBV6-2/TRBV6-3 - - TGTGCCAGCAGTTACGACCCCTATAGCAATCAGCCCCAGCATTTT CASSYDPYSNQPQHF
TRBJ1-1 TRBV19 - - TGTGCCAGTAGTATATCAGTAAGGGTCTCGAACACTGAAGCTTTCTTT CASSISVRVSNTEAFF
TRBJ2-7 TRBV15 - - TGTGCCACCAGCAGAGATAGGGCAGGAAGCTACGAGCAGTACTTC CATSRDRAGSYEQYF
TRBJ1-4 TRBV20-1 - - TGCAGTGCTAGGTGGGGAGCTAATGAAAAACTGTTTTTT CSARWGANEKLFF
TRBJ2-3 TRBV28 - TRBD2 TGTGCCAGCAGTTTACCGCTAGCGGGACTAAATACGCAGTATTTT CASSLPLAGLNTQYF
TRBJ2-2 TRBV12-3/TRBV12-4 - TRBD1 TGTGCCAGCAGTCCGACAGGGGCGATCGGGGAGCTGTTTTTT CASSPTGAIGELFF
TRBJ1-1 TRBV25-1 few TRBD1 TGTGCCAGCAGTTCCCAGAGGGACAGGGCCTGGGCTGAAGCTTTCTTT CASSSQRDRAWAEAFF
TRBJ1-5 TRBV5-6 - TRBD1 TGTGCCAGCAGCCAGGGATGGGACAGAAATCAGCCCCAGCATTTT CASSQGWDRNQPQHF
TRBJ2-7 TRBV6-6 few TRBD1 TGTGCCAGCAGTTCCGAGGACAGGGGTTTCTACGAGCAGTACTTC CASSSEDRGFYEQYF
TRBJ2-5 TRBV20-1 - TRBD2 TGCAGTGCTAGCGTAGCGGGAGTTGCGGAGACCCAGTACTTC CSASVAGVAETQYF